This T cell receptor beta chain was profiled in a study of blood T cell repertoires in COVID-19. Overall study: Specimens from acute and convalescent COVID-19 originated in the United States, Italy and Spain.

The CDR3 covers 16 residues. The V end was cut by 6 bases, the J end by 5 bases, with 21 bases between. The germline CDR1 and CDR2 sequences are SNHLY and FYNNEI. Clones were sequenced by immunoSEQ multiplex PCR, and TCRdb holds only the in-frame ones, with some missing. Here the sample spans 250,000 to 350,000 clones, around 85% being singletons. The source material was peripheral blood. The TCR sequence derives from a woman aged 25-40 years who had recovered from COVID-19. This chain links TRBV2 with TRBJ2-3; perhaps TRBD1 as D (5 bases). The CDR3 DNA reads TGTGCCAGCAGGGCCGGGTCAAGGGGCAAGGTAGATACGCAGTATTTT. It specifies CASRAGSRGKVDTQYF.